The present TCR beta chain was sequenced within a study of shared clonotypes between healthy human individuals. Findings and caveats of the study: Clonotypes which were not shared had lower generation probabilities than clonotypes that all four donors shared.

Trimming pared 3 bases from V and 0 bases from J, leaving 6 bases between. Germline V gene lookup returns CDR1 WSHSY and CDR2 SAAADI. The CDR3 spans 14 residues. The sample holds a few counts of this clone. What it binds is not known. Every subset had its genomic DNA shared out evenly among several immunoSEQ plates. Only in-frame clones appear in the TCRdb table, and some are missing; sequencing was by immunoSEQ multiplex PCR. The sample holds around 2.3 million clones, approximately 96% seen once. Sequenced input: naive CD4+ T cells sorted from blood. Subset: CD45RA+ positively selected. This chain uses TRBV10-2 with TRBJ1-5, with D uncertain. This receptor was taken from a man aged 18 to 29 in good health. CDR3 bases: TGCGCCAGCAGTGAAGGTATTAGCAATCAGCCCCAGCATTTT. Its translation: CASSEGISNQPQHF.